The table lists the clone carrying this T cell receptor beta chain with a few counts. Antigen specificity is unknown. The sample comes from a study of regulatory T cells in long-lasting Graves disease. Looking at the study overall: New Graves' disease cases had less than 3 months of antithyroid drugs.

The authors built TCR beta libraries using iRepertoire HTBI primers and Arm-PCR of CDR3 regions. TCRdb re-analysed the multiplex PCR reads in MiXCR, keeping a single row per CDR3 protein. The sample carries hundreds of thousands of distinct CDR3 sequences, over 15% recorded once. Noted time point: newly diagnosed GD, antithyroid drugs for less than 3 months. Researchers made the TCR library from RNA that was extracted from PBMCs. Guidelines of the American Thyroid Association were used to diagnose Graves' disease. The CDR3 sequence is 15 residues long. The germline gives CDR1 MNHEY, CDR2 SVGEGT. Trimming removed 10 bases at V and 7 bases at J, with 23 bases between. General study findings and limits: When disease was persistent, TRBV28, TRBJ1-2 and TRBJ2-5 were the favored segments. Among persistent patients, a larger number of public clonotypes were shared (approximately 3,000) than among newly diagnosed patients (roughly 1,000).

This chain links TRBV6-2 or TRBV6-3 with TRBJ2-4; tentative D call: TRBD1 (6 bases). The specimen was peripheral blood mononuclear cells (PBMCs), collected at new diagnosis, from a patient treated with antithyroid drugs. This TCR came from a female donor with Graves disease. In nucleotides, the CDR3 is TGTGCCACCAATATCAGGGGTAGCCCTGCGAACATTCAGTACTTC. Residues: CATNIRGSPANIQYF.